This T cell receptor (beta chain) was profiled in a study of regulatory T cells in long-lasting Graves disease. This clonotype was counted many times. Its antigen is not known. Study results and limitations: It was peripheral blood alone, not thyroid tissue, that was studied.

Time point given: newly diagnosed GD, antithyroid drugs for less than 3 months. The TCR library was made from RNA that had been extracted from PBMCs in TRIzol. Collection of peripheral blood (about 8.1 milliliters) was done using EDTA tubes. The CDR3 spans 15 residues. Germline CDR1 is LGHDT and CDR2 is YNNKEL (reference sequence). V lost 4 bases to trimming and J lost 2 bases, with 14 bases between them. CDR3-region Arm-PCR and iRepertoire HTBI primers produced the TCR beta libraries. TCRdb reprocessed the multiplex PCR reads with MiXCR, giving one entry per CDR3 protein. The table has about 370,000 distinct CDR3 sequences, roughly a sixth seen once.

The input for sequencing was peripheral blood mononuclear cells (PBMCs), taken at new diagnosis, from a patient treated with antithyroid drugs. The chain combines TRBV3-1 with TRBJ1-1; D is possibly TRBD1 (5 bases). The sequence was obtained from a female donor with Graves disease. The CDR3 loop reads CASSPGSGGNTEAFF. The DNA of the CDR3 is TGTGCCAGCAGCCCCGGGTCGGGGGGAAACACTGAAGCTTTCTTT.